These 22 T cell receptor beta chains were sequenced from one sample in a study of identical twins. TCRdb independently ran MiXCR on the 5' RACE reads; one entry per CDR3 protein. Of 230,000 or so distinct CDR3 sequences listed, roughly 8.7% were seen once; the top ten hold approximately 3%. These data were also reused for a study on yellow fever vaccine responses in identical twins.

The sequenced material came from CD8+ T cells sorted from blood. Source of these receptors: a woman aged 18-29 years in good health.

The V and J genes are TRBV7-9 and TRBJ2-2; 9 nucleotides agree with TRBD1. Germline V gene lookup returns CDR1 SEHNR and CDR2 FQNEAQ (reference sequence). V gave up 4 bases and J gave up 6 bases; unmatched junction bases: 9. The CDR3 loop spans 16 amino acids. For the CDR3, the DNA is TGTGCCAGCAGCTCCGGGACAGGGAGGTCTGCCGGGGAGCTGTTTTTT. It codes for CASSSGTGRSAGELFF.

The chain links TRBV3-1 to TRBJ2-7; 9 bases match TRBD1. Trimming cost V 6 bases and J 5 bases; bases outside gene matches: 8. Per the germline V gene, CDR1 is LGHDT and CDR2 is YNNKEL (reference sequence). The CDR3 length is 14 residues. In DNA, the CDR3 is TGTGCCAGCAGTCTTAGAGGGACAGGGAACGAGCAGTACTTC. Its translation: CASSLRGTGNEQYF.

The chain uses TRBV6-2 or TRBV6-3 and TRBJ2-3, with a tentative D call TRBD1 (6 bases). Germline-derived CDR1 and CDR2 are MNHEY and SVGEGT. There are 16 residues in the CDR3. With 10 bases removed from V and 5 bases from J, the gap between germline ends came to 25 bases. This chain's CDR3 is CAIATNYRASGDTQYF. CDR3 DNA sequence: TGTGCCATCGCGACCAACTACAGGGCCAGTGGAGATACGCAGTATTTT.

This chain connects TRBV29-1 to TRBJ2-3; 7 positions match TRBD1. The CDR3 consists of 13 residues. With V trimmed by 4 bases and J by 1 base, 2 bases remained unmatched. CDR1 is SQVTM and CDR2 is ANQGSEA in the germline V gene. In DNA, the CDR3 is TGCAGCGTTGGTGGGACAGGCACAGATACGCAGTATTTT. This gives the protein CSVGGTGTDTQYF.

In this sample, this clonotype turned up many times. The rearrangement uses TRBV25-1 and TRBJ1-6; no reliable D call. CDR1 is MGHDK, CDR2 SYGVNS, per germline. This CDR3 comprises 15 residues. V dropped 4 bases and J dropped 7 bases, with 14 bases sitting between them. This chain's CDR3 is CASSGLQENNSPLHF. The CDR3 bases are TGTGCCAGCAGTGGACTTCAGGAAAACAATTCACCCCTCCACTTT.

The chain combines TRBV27 with TRBJ2-1; D perhaps matches TRBD1 (6 bases). CDR1 is MNHEY and CDR2 is SMNVEV in the germline V gene (reference sequence). Trimming took 4 bases from V and 4 from J, leaving 26 bases between them. The CDR3 has 19 residues. Here the CDR3 reads CASSYQNPGDAAIYNEQFF. The CDR3 DNA reads as TGTGCCAGCAGTTACCAGAACCCAGGGGACGCCGCCATATACAATGAGCAGTTCTTC.

This clonotype was recorded many times. V and J are TRBV5-6 and TRBJ2-2; D uncertain. V dropped 1 base and J dropped 7 bases, with 5 bases sitting between them. The CDR3 loop spans 12 amino acids. From germline, CDR1 is SGHDT and CDR2 YYEEEE. The CDR3 nucleotides read TGTGCCAGCAGCTTGTATTTCGGGGAGCTGTTTTTT. Amino acids: CASSLYFGELFF.

This clonotype turned up a few times. V and J are TRBV12-3 or TRBV12-4 and TRBJ2-2, with a possible D match to TRBD2 (5 bases). V shed 3 bases and J shed 7 bases, with 12 bases lying between them. The CDR3 is made up of 14 amino acids. CDR3 sequence: CASSFLGIGGELFF. The CDR3 nucleotides are TGTGCCAGCAGTTTTCTCGGGATAGGCGGGGAGCTGTTTTTT.

V is TRBV4-2 and J is TRBJ1-2; D unclear. The CDR3 sequence is 16 residues long. Germline CDR1 LGHNA, CDR2 YNFKEQ. V was cut by 0 bases and J by 0 bases, with 11 bases left in between. The chain's CDR3 is CASSQDTTVANYGYTF. CDR3 nucleotides: TGTGCCAGCAGCCAAGATACGACCGTAGCTAACTATGGCTACACCTTC.

The V and J genes are TRBV7-9 and TRBJ1-2, with TRBD1 as a possible D gene (5 bases). Trimming cost V 5 bases and J 3 bases, with 10 bases left between them. There are 13 residues in the CDR3. CDR1 is SEHNR and CDR2 is FQNEAQ in the germline V gene (reference sequence). The CDR3, as DNA: TGTGCCAGCAGCGAGACAGCAGACTATGGCTACACCTTC. It encodes CASSETADYGYTF.

This clonotype was found a few times. The chain has TRBV29-1 and TRBJ2-7, with 12 bases fitting TRBD2. Germline values: CDR1 SQVTM, CDR2 ANQGSEA. J was trimmed by 5 bases and V by 4 bases; bases with no gene match: 6. The length of the CDR3 is 14 residues. The CDR3 spells CSVGSSGRVDEQYF. CDR3 nucleotide sequence: TGCAGCGTTGGCTCTAGCGGGAGGGTCGACGAGCAGTACTTC.

The table lists this clonotype with many counts. The chain joins TRBV27 to TRBJ2-3; 9 bases line up with TRBD2. Trimming cost V 6 bases and J 1 base; bases outside gene matches: 2. Germline V gene lookup returns CDR1 MNHEY and CDR2 SMNVEV (reference sequence). The CDR3 runs to 14 residues. The CDR3, as DNA: TGTGCCAGCAGCCGGACTAGCGGCACAGATACGCAGTATTTT. It codes for CASSRTSGTDTQYF.

This clonotype came up a few times. The rearrangement uses TRBV24-1 and TRBJ2-1, with TRBD2 identical over 8 bases. Unmatched junction bases numbered 6, after V lost 7 bases and J lost 5 bases. The CDR3 runs 14 residues. The germline CDR1 and CDR2 sequences are KGHDR and SFDVKD. CDR3 coding DNA: TGTGCCACCAGAGCCGGGACTAGAAACAATGAGCAGTTCTTC. As protein: CATRAGTRNNEQFF.

This clonotype was counted only a few times. V is TRBV3-1 and J is TRBJ2-1; 10 bases align to TRBD1. CDR1 and CDR2 from the germline V gene are LGHDT and YNNKEL (reference sequence). The V gene end was trimmed by 0 bases and the J gene end by 7 bases; junction bases not matched to a gene: 12. This CDR3 region has 18 residues. This chain's CDR3 is CASSQENSGTGVWNEQFF. CDR3 nucleotides: TGTGCCAGCAGCCAAGAGAACTCCGGGACAGGGGTGTGGAATGAGCAGTTCTTC.

Only a few counts were recorded for this clonotype. The rearrangement joins TRBV27 to TRBJ2-7; D ambiguous. CDR3 size: 12 residues. V shed 3 bases and J shed 4 bases, with 7 bases lying between them. Looked up from germline, CDR1 is MNHEY and CDR2 is SMNVEV (reference sequence). The DNA of the CDR3 is TGTGCCAGCAGTTTGTTCGGTTACGAGCAGTACTTC. Translation: CASSLFGYEQYF.

This clonotype has just a few counts. The chain has TRBV27 and TRBJ2-3, with TRBD2 matching 10 bases. V lost 5 bases, J lost 0 bases, and 11 bases stayed unmatched. The CDR3 runs to 18 residues. Germline CDR1 and CDR2: MNHEY and SMNVEV (reference sequence). The CDR3 protein is CASSTPRGLAASTDTQYF. The CDR3 DNA sequence: TGTGCCAGCAGTACACCCCGAGGACTAGCGGCGAGCACAGATACGCAGTATTTT.

V and J are TRBV28 and TRBJ1-1, with D unclear. Germline loops: CDR1 MDHEN, CDR2 SYDVKM. This CDR3 is 15 amino acids long. Between the trimmed V and J ends, which lost 3 bases and 3 bases, there was a span of 14 bases. Here the CDR3 DNA reads TGTGCCAGCAGTTTCGATATCCGGGAGGACACTGAAGCTTTCTTT. Protein: CASSFDIREDTEAFF.

This clonotype came up a few times. The gene calls are TRBV11-2 and TRBJ2-1; TRBD1 is a possible D gene (6 bases). Germline assignment: CDR1 SGHAT and CDR2 FQNNGV. V was cut by 0 bases and J by 3 bases, with 6 bases left in between. The CDR3 runs to 14 residues. The CDR3 nucleotides are TGTGCCAGCAGCTTAGACAGGGGCTACAATGAGCAGTTCTTC. Translating it yields CASSLDRGYNEQFF.

CDR3 in amino acids: CASSSPGPTGQPQHF. DNA for the CDR3: TGTGCCAGCAGTTCCCCGGGGCCCACGGGTCAGCCCCAGCATTTT. The chain has TRBV12-3 or TRBV12-4 and TRBJ1-5; TRBD1 is a possible D gene (5 bases). V dropped 4 bases and J dropped 6 bases, with 16 bases sitting between them. The CDR3 consists of 15 residues.

The sample holds many counts of this clonotype. The chain is built from TRBV27 and TRBJ2-3; D possibly corresponds to TRBD2 (6 bases). The germline V gene has CDR1 MNHEY and CDR2 SMNVEV (reference sequence). This CDR3 comprises 14 residues. V was cut by 5 bases and J by 2 bases, with 11 bases left in between. Written as DNA, the CDR3 is TGTGCCAGCAGTCCCGGGAGTAACACAGATACGCAGTATTTT. Protein sequence: CASSPGSNTDTQYF.

The chain carries TRBV27 and TRBJ1-2, with 7 bases fitting TRBD1. Trimming cost V 6 bases and J 6 bases; bases outside gene matches: 10. CDR1 and CDR2 from the germline V gene are MNHEY and SMNVEV (reference sequence). There are 14 residues in the CDR3. CDR3 DNA sequence: TGTGCCAGCAGCGCACCTTATACAGGGGATGGCTACACCTTC. Protein product: CASSAPYTGDGYTF.

DNA of the CDR3: TGTGCCAGCAGCCAGGAGGTGCCTTGGAGGAGCCCACACCCCTACGAGCAGTACTTC. As protein: CASSQEVPWRSPHPYEQYF. The J gene is TRBJ2-7, the V gene TRBV3-1; maybe TRBD2 (5 bases). The CDR3 totals 19 residues. CDR1 is LGHDT and CDR2 is YNNKEL in the germline V gene (reference sequence). Trimming shortened V by 3 bases and J by 2 bases, and 26 bases separated the two germline ends.